This T cell receptor (beta chain) originates from a study of blood T cell repertoires in COVID-19. Study at large: The cDNA or gDNA used as material had been derived from T cells, B-cell-depleted T cells, or PBMCs.

In the authors' methods: From reference gene primer amplification, estimates of nucleated cell counts were derived. Data came from immunoSEQ multiplex PCR; TCRdb stores just in-frame clones and leaves some out. That table gives V, J and clone size, and the DNA gave D and trimming. The table includes tens of thousands of clones, 86% detected once. Trimming pared 2 bases from V and 5 bases from J, leaving 9 bases between. From germline, CDR1 is MDHEN and CDR2 SYDVKM. This CDR3 region has 13 residues. This TCR was sampled from a woman older than 75 with acute or convalescent COVID-19. The rearrangement joins TRBV28 to TRBJ1-1; tentative D call: TRBD1 (5 bases). Material for sequencing was peripheral blood. The CDR3, as DNA: TGTGCCAGCAGTTTACCCGGGGGGACTGAAGCTTTCTTT. Its translation: CASSLPGGTEAFF.